Presented here are 22 T cell receptor beta chains from one specimen sequenced in a study of long-term antiretroviral therapy in people with HIV. Survey-level resolution applied to immunoSEQ assay v3.0. Sequenced by immunoSEQ multiplex PCR; TCRdb stores in-frame clones only, minus some. Of about 36,000 clones listed, 80% are singletons. The material sequenced was unsorted PBMCs, taken 3.4 years after starting antiretroviral therapy. Source of these receptors: a man aged 25-40 years with HIV.

The chain joins TRBV5-1 to TRBJ1-4; 10 nucleotides line up with TRBD1. CDR1 is SGHRS and CDR2 is YFSETQ in the germline V gene. The CDR3 covers 16 residues. Trimming took 4 bases from V and 0 from J; bases not matched to a gene: 3. CDR3 nucleotide sequence: TGCGCCAGCAGCCTCGGACAGGGGGCAACTAATGAAAAACTGTTTTTT. Translating gives CASSLGQGATNEKLFF.

The V and J genes are TRBV27 and TRBJ2-1; D gene unclear. CDR1 is MNHEY and CDR2 is SMNVEV in the germline V gene (reference sequence). This CDR3 is 15 amino acids long. V lost 0 bases to trimming and J lost 11 bases, with 17 bases between them. In DNA form, the CDR3 reads TGTGCCAGCAGTTTATCTCTAGTGGGGTCTTTTCAGCAGTTCTTC. Translation gives CASSLSLVGSFQQFF.

This clone was detected a few times. The chain carries TRBV7-2 and TRBJ2-7, with unresolved D. Germline values: CDR1 SGHTA, CDR2 FQGNSA. This CDR3 region has 13 residues. V was cut by 6 bases and J by 5 bases, with 14 bases left in between. CDR3 loop: CASSYQPFNEQYF. As DNA, the CDR3 is TGTGCCAGCAGTTATCAACCCTTCAACGAGCAGTACTTC.

This chain connects TRBV29-1 to TRBJ2-1; D may be TRBD1 or TRBD2 (6 bases each). Germline CDR1 is SQVTM and CDR2 is ANQGSEA. Trimming took off 6 bases at V and 9 bases at J, with 9 bases between the two ends. This CDR3 has 10 amino acids. CDR3 sequence: CSVEGGEQFF. The CDR3 DNA reads as TGCAGCGTCGAGGGGGGTGAGCAGTTCTTC.

This clone was seen a few times. This rearrangement joins TRBV7-8 to TRBJ2-3; D gene uncertain. CDR1 is SGHVS and CDR2 is FQNEAQ in the germline V gene. This CDR3 has 14 amino acids. Trimming cost V 3 bases and J 3 bases, with 10 bases left between them. CDR3 sequence (DNA): TGTGCCAGCAGCTTGGACCGACCAACAGATACGCAGTATTTT. Its translation is CASSLDRPTDTQYF.

This chain links TRBV9 with TRBJ2-5; 8 positions match TRBD1. The CDR3 covers 14 residues. The ends lost 3 bases at V and 4 bases at J; junction bases unmatched: 5. Germline V gene data show CDR1 as SGDLS and CDR2 as YYNGEE. The CDR3 loop reads CASSDPGTGETQYF. The CDR3 DNA is TGTGCCAGCAGCGATCCCGGGACAGGAGAGACCCAGTACTTC.

J is TRBJ2-3 and V is TRBV9, with 8 bases matching TRBD2. Germline CDR1 and CDR2: SGDLS and YYNGEE. This CDR3 is built from 15 residues. After removal of 0 bases from V and 7 bases from J, the junction contained 7 bases not matched to a gene. CDR3 protein: CASSVVPGGPHTQYF. The CDR3 bases are TGTGCCAGCAGCGTAGTTCCGGGAGGGCCGCATACGCAGTATTTT.

The chain is built from TRBV6-5 and TRBJ2-7; a possible D gene is TRBD1 (6 bases). This CDR3 is 15 amino acids long. The V and J ends lost 6 bases and 1 base respectively, with 16 bases between them. CDR1 and CDR2 (germline): MNHEY, SVGAGI. The DNA of the CDR3 is TGTGCCAGCAGATTTACAGGGCGTGGGTCCTACGAGCAGTACTTC. The encoded protein is CASRFTGRGSYEQYF.

The chain carries TRBV29-1 and TRBJ1-1; 7 nucleotides match TRBD1. This CDR3 is built from 11 residues. The V and J ends lost 6 bases and 3 bases, in that order; junction bases with no gene match: 1. Germline loops: CDR1 SQVTM, CDR2 ANQGSEA. CDR3 DNA: TGCAGCGTGGACAGGTACACTGAAGCTTTCTTT. Translation: CSVDRYTEAFF.

The V and J genes are TRBV28 and TRBJ2-2; 8 bases agree with TRBD1. Trimming cost V 8 bases and J 6 bases; bases outside gene matches: 11. There are 15 residues in the CDR3. The V gene's germline CDR1 is MDHEN and CDR2 SYDVKM. CDR3 loop: CASEDRGHSPGELFF. CDR3 DNA sequence: TGTGCCAGCGAAGACAGGGGCCACTCCCCCGGGGAGCTGTTTTTT.

V usage is TRBV11-2 and J usage is TRBJ1-1, with D perhaps TRBD1 (5 bases). The germline V and J ends were trimmed by 1 base and 10 bases, with 16 bases remaining between them. CDR3 length: 14 residues. The germline CDR1 and CDR2 sequences are SGHAT and FQNNGV. CDR3 sequence reads: CASSLGFRGRRAFF. As DNA, the CDR3 is TGTGCCAGCAGCTTAGGGTTTCGGGGCAGGCGAGCTTTCTTT.

V and J are TRBV5-6 and TRBJ1-1, with D maybe TRBD1 (6 bases). The V gene's germline CDR1 is SGHDT and CDR2 YYEEEE. The CDR3 runs to 15 residues. V lost 5 bases to trimming and J lost 0 bases, with 14 bases between them. Here the CDR3 DNA reads TGTGCCAGCAGACCCGGGACATCTTTGAACACTGAAGCTTTCTTT. It encodes CASRPGTSLNTEAFF.

The rearrangement uses TRBV27 and TRBJ1-4; TRBD1 matches at 11 bases. V trimming: 1 base; J trimming: 7 bases; junction bases outside the gene matches: 5. This CDR3 has 16 amino acids. From germline, CDR1 is MNHEY and CDR2 SMNVEV (reference sequence). CDR3 amino acids: CASSLLYGTGGEKLFF. The CDR3 nucleotides are TGTGCCAGCAGTTTATTATATGGGACAGGGGGTGAAAAACTGTTTTTT.

The chain is built from TRBV27 and TRBJ2-1; 14 nucleotides align to TRBD2. The CDR3 totals 15 residues. V shed 5 bases and J 7 bases; nucleotides not matched to a gene: 4. Germline CDR1 reads MNHEY; CDR2 reads SMNVEV (reference sequence). CDR3 sequence reads: CASSPGTSGRNEQFF. CDR3 DNA: TGTGCCAGCAGTCCCGGGACTAGCGGGAGAAATGAGCAGTTCTTC.

V is TRBV7-8 and J is TRBJ2-7; 11 bases match TRBD2. Germline CDR1 is SGHVS and CDR2 is FQNEAQ. The CDR3 is 14 residues long. V lost 3 bases and J lost 4; bases outside the gene matches: 2. The CDR3 DNA reads TGTGCCAGCAGCTTGGGACTAGCGGTGTACGAGCAGTACTTC. It codes for CASSLGLAVYEQYF.

The chain couples TRBV11-1 to TRBJ2-3, with 13 positions matching TRBD2. CDR1 and CDR2 from the germline V gene are SGHAT and FQDESV (reference sequence). The CDR3 contains 16 residues. V lost 5 bases, J lost 9 bases, and 11 bases stayed unmatched. CDR3 bases: TGTGCCAGCAGCCAGGGGACTAGCGGGGACCGGGACACGCAGTATTTT. Translating it yields CASSQGTSGDRDTQYF.

The rearrangement links TRBV29-1 to TRBJ2-7, with 7 nucleotides matching TRBD1. With V trimmed by 5 bases and J by 3 bases, 13 bases remained unmatched. The germline gives CDR1 SQVTM, CDR2 ANQGSEA. This CDR3 is built from 15 residues. Here the CDR3 reads CSVIKGQRTHYEQYF. CDR3 DNA sequence: TGCAGCGTTATCAAGGGACAGAGGACCCACTACGAGCAGTACTTC.

J is TRBJ1-1 and V is TRBV5-1; 7 nucleotides align to TRBD1. CDR3 length: 12 residues. After removal of 4 bases from V and 10 bases from J, the junction contained 7 bases not matched to a gene. CDR1 and CDR2 from the germline V gene are SGHRS and YFSETQ. CDR3 in amino acids: CASSPGGERAFF. As DNA, the CDR3 is TGCGCCAGCAGCCCAGGGGGGGAAAGAGCTTTCTTT.

The rearrangement links TRBV6-5 to TRBJ2-1; 12 bases fit TRBD2. Germline CDR1 and CDR2: MNHEY and SVGAGI. CDR3 length: 14 residues. Unmatched junction bases numbered 5, after V lost 6 bases and J lost 8 bases. CDR3 DNA sequence: TGTGCCAGCAGCCAACTAGCGGGGGGACATGAGCAGTTCTTC. Its protein is CASSQLAGGHEQFF.

V is TRBV2 and J is TRBJ1-4; perhaps TRBD1 as D (5 bases). V was trimmed by 5 bases and J by 8 bases, leaving 12 bases between them. CDR1 SNHLY and CDR2 FYNNEI come from the germline V gene. This CDR3 is built from 13 residues. The CDR3 DNA sequence: TGTGCCAGCAGTAGCGGGACTGGGGAAAAACTGTTTTTT. Encoded protein: CASSSGTGEKLFF.

The chain recombines TRBV9 with TRBJ2-7; 8 bases match TRBD1. With 0 bases clipped from V and 5 bases from J, the junction kept 7 bases outside the gene matches. Germline lookup yields CDR1 SGDLS and CDR2 YYNGEE. This CDR3 spans 15 amino acids. CDR3 protein: CASSVDGQGRDEQYF. The CDR3 DNA reads TGTGCCAGCAGCGTAGATGGACAGGGCAGGGACGAGCAGTACTTC.

The chain has TRBV27 and TRBJ2-1, with TRBD1 as a possible D gene (6 bases). Germline V gives CDR1 MNHEY, CDR2 SMNVEV (reference sequence). This CDR3 spans 15 amino acids. Trimming pared 0 bases from V and 5 bases from J, leaving 11 bases between. The CDR3 sequence: CASSLSFRGDNEQFF. CDR3 DNA: TGTGCCAGCAGTTTATCGTTCAGGGGTGACAATGAGCAGTTCTTC.